One and the same sample provided the 29 T cell receptor beta chains below, sequenced in a study of OX40 agonist ivuxolimab in advanced cancers. Method: immunoSEQ multiplex PCR; TCRdb's copy keeps in-frame clones and lacks some. Here the sample spans some 45,000 clones, roughly nine tenths being singletons. This specimen consisted of CD4+ or CD8+ T cells sorted from blood, obtained in a trial of the OX40 agonist ivuxolimab. These receptors all stem from an adult with an advanced solid tumor such as melanoma, head and neck, liver or kidney cancer.

This clone was recorded once. The rearrangement links TRBV28 to TRBJ1-4; D is unclear. Germline V gene data show CDR1 as MDHEN and CDR2 as SYDVKM. V was pared by 5 bases and J by 8 bases, with 15 bases between. The CDR3 loop spans 14 amino acids. The CDR3 is CASSMGGLSEKLFF. CDR3 DNA sequence: TGTGCCAGCAGTATGGGAGGTCTTTCGGAAAAACTGTTTTTT.

The rearrangement uses TRBV5-5 and TRBJ1-6; 9 bases are a match to TRBD1. Trimming removed 4 bases from V and 7 bases from J; junction bases left unmatched: 6. There are 15 residues in the CDR3. The V gene's germline CDR1 is SGHKS and CDR2 YYEKEE (reference sequence). CDR3 coding DNA: TGTGCCAGCAGCACCCGGACAGGGGAGAATTCACCCCTCCACTTT. Protein: CASSTRTGENSPLHF.

V usage is TRBV4-1 and J usage is TRBJ1-2, with D unclear. CDR1 MGHRA and CDR2 YSYEKL come from the germline V gene. The CDR3 totals 16 residues. V was shortened by 1 base and J by 10 bases, with 22 bases between the two germline ends. Written as DNA, the CDR3 is TGCGCCAGCAGCCAAGGTGGTTCGAGGACTAGGGCTCTCTACACCTTC. Translated: CASSQGGSRTRALYTF.

This chain connects TRBV18 to TRBJ1-3, with D possibly matching TRBD1 (5 bases). The V gene lost 3 bases and the J gene lost 5 bases, with 11 bases spanning the gap. There are 14 residues in the CDR3. Germline CDR1 and CDR2: KGHSH and LQKENI. CDR3 sequence (DNA): TGTGCCAGCTCACCGTCGGACACCAGAAACACCATATATTTT. Amino acid sequence: CASSPSDTRNTIYF.

This rearrangement joins TRBV11-2 to TRBJ2-1; 7 bases are shared with TRBD2. V shed 1 base and J 0 bases; nucleotides not matched to a gene: 3. The CDR3 spans 16 residues. Germline V lookup: CDR1 SGHAT, CDR2 FQNNGV. For the CDR3, the DNA is TGTGCCAGCAGCTTAGGGGGCGGGAGCTCCTACAATGAGCAGTTCTTC. It is translated as CASSLGGGSSYNEQFF.

The chain combines TRBV11-2 with TRBJ2-1; 7 bases agree with TRBD2. The CDR3 consists of 14 residues. The J segment lost 7 bases and the V segment lost 5 bases, leaving 8 bases of the junction unmatched. Germline V gene sequence: CDR1 SGHAT, CDR2 FQNNGV. CDR3 in amino acids: CASSPGLAANEQFF. CDR3 nucleotide sequence: TGTGCCAGCAGCCCCGGCCTAGCGGCGAATGAGCAGTTCTTC.

This clone came up once. The chain combines TRBV7-8 with TRBJ1-1; tentative D call: TRBD1 (6 bases). Trimming took 0 bases from V and 4 from J, leaving 6 bases between them. The CDR3 runs 13 residues. CDR1 is SGHVS, CDR2 FQNEAQ, per germline. In DNA, the CDR3 is TGTGCCAGCAGCTTAGCCAGGGGCACTGAAGCTTTCTTT. It specifies CASSLARGTEAFF.

This sequence joins TRBV6-6 and TRBJ2-7; D is possibly TRBD1 or TRBD2 (7 bases each). The germline V gene encodes CDR1 MNHNY and CDR2 SVGAGI (reference sequence). Trimming removed 8 bases at V and 3 bases at J, with 17 bases between. This CDR3 spans 14 amino acids. The CDR3 spells CASSGGETFYEQYF. CDR3 coding DNA: TGTGCCAGCTCAGGGGGGGAAACGTTCTACGAGCAGTACTTC.

This chain connects TRBV9 to TRBJ2-1; 9 positions match TRBD1. V lost 0 bases, J lost 4 bases, and 2 bases stayed unmatched. Germline V lookup: CDR1 SGDLS, CDR2 YYNGEE. The CDR3 has 15 residues. As DNA, the CDR3 is TGTGCCAGCAGCGTAGGACAGGGGGGATACAATGAGCAGTTCTTC. This codes for CASSVGQGGYNEQFF. Based on the CDR3 plus reference TRBV9 and TRBJ2-1, the full variable domain is DSGVTQTPKHLITATGQRVTLRCSPRSGDLSVYWYQQSLDQGLQFLIQYYNGEERAKGNILERFSAQQFPDLHSELNLSSLELGDSALYFCASSVGQGGYNEQFFGPGTRLTVL.

The chain couples TRBV5-4 to TRBJ1-6; TRBD1 matches at 11 bases. This CDR3 spans 15 amino acids. Germline loops: CDR1 SGHNT, CDR2 YYREEE (reference sequence). V lost 4 bases to trimming and J lost 7 bases; unmatched junction nucleotides: 4. This chain's CDR3 is CASSGQGAGNSPLHF. The CDR3 DNA follows: TGTGCCAGCAGCGGACAGGGGGCTGGGAATTCACCCCTCCACTTT.

CDR3: CASSEYSTYEQYF. CDR3 bases: TGTGCCAGCAGTGAGTATAGTACCTACGAGCAGTACTTC. The chain joins TRBV6-1 to TRBJ2-7, with D hard to call. The CDR3 runs to 13 residues. V was trimmed by 3 bases and J by 2 bases, leaving 8 bases between them. The germline CDR1 and CDR2 sequences are MNHNS and SASEGT.

The V and J genes are TRBV28 and TRBJ1-2; 9 nucleotides line up with TRBD1. V was clipped by 5 bases and J by 8 bases; unmatched bases: 12. The CDR3 extends over 15 amino acids. In germline, CDR1 is MDHEN, CDR2 SYDVKM. The CDR3 sequence: CASSAPGQGPAGYTF. As DNA, the CDR3 is TGTGCCAGCAGTGCACCGGGACAGGGTCCTGCCGGCTACACCTTC.

V and J are TRBV7-9 and TRBJ2-5; 7 bases line up with TRBD1. Germline V gene lookup returns CDR1 SEHNR and CDR2 FQNEAQ (reference sequence). The CDR3 consists of 14 residues. V lost 1 base and J lost 3; bases outside the gene matches: 2. This chain's CDR3 is CASSLVGGEETQYF. CDR3 coding DNA: TGTGCCAGCAGCTTAGTAGGGGGCGAAGAGACCCAGTACTTC.

The chain combines TRBV11-2 with TRBJ1-1; 8 nucleotides align to TRBD1. The CDR3 totals 17 residues. J was trimmed by 1 base and V by 5 bases; bases with no gene match: 12. The germline V gene has CDR1 SGHAT and CDR2 FQNNGV. The CDR3 reads CASSRSQPGTGNTEAFF. CDR3 nucleotides: TGTGCCAGCAGCCGGTCTCAACCCGGGACAGGGAACACTGAAGCTTTCTTT.

This chain joins TRBV28 and TRBJ2-6; 7 bases map to TRBD2. The CDR3 spans 22 residues. Per the germline V gene, CDR1 is MDHEN and CDR2 is SYDVKM. The V segment lost 7 bases and the J segment 2 bases; nucleotides outside the gene matches: 26. The CDR3 protein is CASTLGGSSLGVPGAGANVLTF. CDR3 bases: TGTGCCAGCACCTTGGGAGGGTCGAGTCTAGGGGTCCCGGGTGCTGGGGCCAACGTCCTGACTTTC. The whole variable domain, filled in from reference TRBV28 and TRBJ2-6, reads DVKVTQSSRYLVKRTGEKVFLECVQDMDHENMFWYRQDPGLGLRLIYFSYDVKMKEKGDIPEGYSVSREKKERFSLILESASTNQTSMYLCASTLGGSSLGVPGAGANVLTFGAGSRLTVL.

V gene TRBV6-1 combines with J gene TRBJ1-1; D not certain. Trimming pared 5 bases from V and 1 base from J, leaving 11 bases between. Germline loops: CDR1 MNHNS, CDR2 SASEGT. CDR3 length: 14 amino acids. CDR3 sequence reads: CASSPQPQNTEAFF. CDR3 DNA sequence: TGTGCCAGCAGTCCTCAGCCGCAGAACACTGAAGCTTTCTTT.

The CDR3 nucleotides are TGTGCCTGGAGTAATAGCCCCTACGAGCAGTACTTC. Its translation: CAWSNSPYEQYF. V gene TRBV30 combines with J gene TRBJ2-7; no reliable D call. The CDR3 extends over 12 amino acids. Germline values: CDR1 GTSNPN, CDR2 SVGIG (reference sequence). Trimming left V 2 bases short and J 2 bases short, with 7 bases between.

The chain employs TRBV30 and TRBJ2-1, with TRBD1 identical over 12 bases. V lost 0 bases to trimming and J lost 8 bases; unmatched junction nucleotides: 5. Germline lookup yields CDR1 GTSNPN and CDR2 SVGIG (reference sequence). The CDR3 sequence is 15 residues long. CDR3 in DNA: TGTGCCTGGAGTGTATGGGACAGGGGGCTTGATGAGCAGTTCTTC. This codes for CAWSVWDRGLDEQFF.

This sequence joins TRBV29-1 and TRBJ1-2; no firm D call. The CDR3 totals 13 residues. Per the germline V gene, CDR1 is SQVTM and CDR2 is ANQGSEA. V was clipped by 6 bases and J by 1 base, with 12 bases between them. As DNA, the CDR3 is TGCAGCGTAACAATGTCGAGTAACTATGGCTACACCTTC. Its translation: CSVTMSSNYGYTF.

The V gene is TRBV6-6, the J gene TRBJ1-5; D not resolved. Germline lookup yields CDR1 MNHNY and CDR2 SVGAGI (reference sequence). This CDR3 has 13 amino acids. V shed 7 bases and J shed 5 bases, with 12 bases lying between them. CDR3 sequence: CASTQGGYQPQHF. In DNA, the CDR3 is TGTGCCAGCACTCAAGGCGGTTATCAGCCCCAGCATTTT.

This chain uses TRBV19 with TRBJ2-1; 7 nucleotides align to TRBD2. This CDR3 has 15 amino acids. The germline CDR1 and CDR2 sequences are LNHDA and SQIVND (reference sequence). Trimming at V came to 5 bases and at J to 2 bases, leaving 6 bases not matched to a gene. CDR3 region: CASSQGGTPYNEQFF. The CDR3 nucleotides read TGTGCCAGTAGTCAGGGAGGGACCCCCTACAATGAGCAGTTCTTC.

The chain joins TRBV18 to TRBJ2-5, with D possibly TRBD1 on 6 matching bases. Germline V CDR1 and CDR2: KGHSH, LQKENI. V lost 3 bases and J lost 4, with 15 bases in between. This CDR3 contains 15 residues. CDR3 residues: CASSPPDRLGETQYF. The CDR3 region has the DNA TGTGCCAGCTCACCGCCCGACAGGCTCGGAGAGACCCAGTACTTC.

The chain uses TRBV6-9 and TRBJ2-7; unclear D gene. Germline-derived CDR1 and CDR2 are MNHGY and SVAAGI. CDR3 length equals 11 residues. Trimming pared 10 bases from V and 7 bases from J, leaving 14 bases between. The CDR3 DNA reads as TGTGCCACCTCCTTCGGTGGGGAGCAGTACTTC. Protein product: CATSFGGEQYF.

CDR3 sequence (DNA): TGTGCCAGCAGCCAAGATCAGGGGACAGCTTACTCCTACGAGCAGTACTTC. This sequence encodes CASSQDQGTAYSYEQYF. The chain links TRBV4-2 to TRBJ2-7, with 7 positions matching TRBD1. The V gene end was trimmed by 0 bases and the J gene end by 0 bases; junction bases not matched to a gene: 8. Germline CDR1 LGHNA, CDR2 YNFKEQ. The CDR3 sequence is 17 residues long.

This chain uses TRBV6-6 with TRBJ2-1; D gene uncertain. This CDR3 region has 16 residues. Looked up from germline, CDR1 is MNHNY and CDR2 is SVGAGI (reference sequence). V was trimmed by 2 bases and J by 8 bases, leaving 19 bases between them. The CDR3 is CASSYGVAPELDEQFF. CDR3 bases: TGTGCCAGCAGTTACGGGGTAGCACCCGAGCTGGATGAGCAGTTCTTC.

V usage is TRBV6-1 and J usage is TRBJ2-1; 9 nucleotides line up with TRBD1. This CDR3 is built from 15 residues. Germline V gene sequence: CDR1 MNHNS, CDR2 SASEGT. Trimming at V came to 6 bases and at J to 7 bases, leaving 10 bases not matched to a gene. CDR3 coding DNA: TGTGCCAGCAGGGCCGGGACAGGGAATAGGAATGAGCAGTTCTTC. The encoded protein is CASRAGTGNRNEQFF.

The chain has TRBV6-1 and TRBJ2-1; maybe TRBD1 (5 bases). CDR3 length: 14 residues. CDR1 and CDR2 (germline): MNHNS, SASEGT. V lost 6 bases and J lost 6, with 15 bases in between. The CDR3 coding sequence is TGTGCCAGCAGCGACCACAGGAGAGGCAATGAGCAGTTCTTC. Translation gives CASSDHRRGNEQFF.

J is TRBJ2-1 and V is TRBV2; 8 bases agree with TRBD1. Germline V gives CDR1 SNHLY, CDR2 FYNNEI. V shed 4 bases, J shed 8 bases, and the junction held 4 bases outside the gene matches. This CDR3 has 13 residues. CDR3 DNA: TGTGCCAGCAGTGCCGAGACAGGGGATGAGCAGTTCTTC. Translation: CASSAETGDEQFF.

The chain joins TRBV7-3 to TRBJ2-2, with 10 bases lining up with TRBD2. The CDR3 has 16 amino acids. The ends lost 1 base at V and 7 bases at J; junction bases unmatched: 6. Germline-derived CDR1 and CDR2 are SGHTA and FQGTGA. CDR3 protein: CASSLMASGGGGELFF. The CDR3 nucleotides are TGTGCCAGCAGCTTAATGGCTAGCGGGGGAGGCGGGGAGCTGTTTTTT.